This TCR beta chain was identified in a study of tumor and adjacent non-tumor tissue in lung cancer. This sample's RNA came from whole unsorted tissue. TCRbeta libraries were built with three rounds of nested PCR, modified from ARM-PCR. A single record per CDR3 protein comes from TCRdb applying MiXCR to the multiplex PCR reads. Here the sample spans 120,000 or so distinct CDR3 sequences, about 66% being singletons. Germline V lookup: CDR1 DFQATT, CDR2 SNEGSKA (reference sequence). The CDR3 runs 14 residues. V lost 3 bases and J lost 2; bases outside the gene matches: 6. This clonotype was obtained from a man aged 25-45 years with non-small cell lung cancer. Sequenced input: lung tumor tissue. The chain joins TRBV20-1 to TRBJ2-7; 8 nucleotides align to TRBD1. The CDR3 nucleotides read TGCAGTGCTAGGAAGGACAGGGTAGCCTACGAGCAGTACTTC. This gives the protein CSARKDRVAYEQYF.